The clone carrying this T cell receptor beta chain was observed a few times. Its specificity is unknown. J lost 2 bases, V lost 5 bases, and 4 bases had no gene match. Germline CDR1 is PRHDT and CDR2 is FYEKMQ (reference sequence). This CDR3 contains 14 residues. This sample is part of a study of T cells in Graves' hyperthyroidism and ophthalmopathy. About the study: Pretreatment peripheral blood was obtained at initial diagnosis. The study's findings and limits: The majority of expanded thyroid clonotypes above 0.001 also appeared in blood. Stable hyperthyroidism was separated from ophthalmopathy by a model based on 13 V-J features.

Amplification of TCR beta CDR3 regions used RNA as the template. A first-round RT-PCR of the TCR CDR3 used the HTBI primer set. TCRdb called the multiplex PCR reads again in MiXCR, with one record for every CDR3 protein. This sample has about 600,000 distinct CDR3 sequences, with about 14% found just once. Subjects with ophthalmopathy showed a Clinical Activity Score no lower than 3, a NOSPECS grade no lower than 4, and a duration shorter than 3 months. The clonotype originates from a woman in her fifties or sixties with Graves' ophthalmopathy. Source material: blood. J is TRBJ2-5 and V is TRBV13; 8 nucleotides line up with TRBD2. The CDR3: CASSPRLAQETQYF. The CDR3 DNA is TGTGCCAGCAGCCCAAGACTAGCGCAAGAGACCCAGTACTTC.